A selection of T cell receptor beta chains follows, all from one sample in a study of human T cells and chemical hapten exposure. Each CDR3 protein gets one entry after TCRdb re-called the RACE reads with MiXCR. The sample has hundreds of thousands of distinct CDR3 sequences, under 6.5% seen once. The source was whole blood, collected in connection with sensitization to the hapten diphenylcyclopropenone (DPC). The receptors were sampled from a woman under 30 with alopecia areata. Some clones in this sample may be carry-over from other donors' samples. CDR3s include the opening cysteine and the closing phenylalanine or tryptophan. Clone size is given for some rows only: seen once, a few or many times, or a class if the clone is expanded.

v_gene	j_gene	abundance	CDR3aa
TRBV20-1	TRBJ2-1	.	CSASSSGGSYNEQFF
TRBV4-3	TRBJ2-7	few	CASSVDGGTSYEQYF
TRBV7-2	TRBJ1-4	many	CASSLGSAEKLFF
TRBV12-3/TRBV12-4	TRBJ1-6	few	CASSPGQDGSPLHF
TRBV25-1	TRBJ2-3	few	CASSALSTGVTDTQYF
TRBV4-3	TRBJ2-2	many	CASSQGSGRNTGELFF
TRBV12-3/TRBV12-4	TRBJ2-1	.	CASRASGSYNEQFF
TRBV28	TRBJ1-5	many	CASSFWGTNGNQPQHF
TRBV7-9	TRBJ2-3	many	CASSSFDGTDTQYF
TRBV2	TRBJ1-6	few	CASSEPGRSPLHF
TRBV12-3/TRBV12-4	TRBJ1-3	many	CASRRTVGNTIYF
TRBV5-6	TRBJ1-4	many	CASSPVGSDEKLFF
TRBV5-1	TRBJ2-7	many	CASSLETGSYEQYF
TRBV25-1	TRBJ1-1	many	CASSGWDREQTEAFF
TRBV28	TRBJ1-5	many	CASSLYSGVPSQPQHF
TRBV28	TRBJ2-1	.	CAGSYEPAGYPLGEQFF
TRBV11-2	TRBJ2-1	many	CASSSVAESYNEQFF
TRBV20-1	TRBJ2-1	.	CSAEKQGGSPYNEQFF
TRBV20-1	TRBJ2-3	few	CSARDEGTDTQYF
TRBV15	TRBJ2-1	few	CATSINRGLTYNEQFF
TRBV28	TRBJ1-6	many	CASRSQEDSPLHF
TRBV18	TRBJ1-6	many	CASSPATNSPLHF
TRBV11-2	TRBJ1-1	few	CASSFRQGPTSNTEAFF
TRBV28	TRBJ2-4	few	CASSLWGGSAKNIQYF
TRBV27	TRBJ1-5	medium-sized	CASSPPGQGYNQPQHF
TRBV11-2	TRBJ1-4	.	CASSLGGPGDEKLFF
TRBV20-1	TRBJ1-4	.	CSARVKGGANEKLFF
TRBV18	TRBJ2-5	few	CASSPGTGKETQYF
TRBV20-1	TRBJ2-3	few	CSARGKGANTDTQYF
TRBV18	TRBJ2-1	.	CASSRGSSGDEQFF
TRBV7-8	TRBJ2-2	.	CAGQTNTGELFF
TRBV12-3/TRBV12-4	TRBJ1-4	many	CASSLAVNEKLFF
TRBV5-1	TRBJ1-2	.	CASSLSTSGGGYTF
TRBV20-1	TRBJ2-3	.	CSAPGLTDTQYF
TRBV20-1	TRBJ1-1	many	CSARDLDTEAFF
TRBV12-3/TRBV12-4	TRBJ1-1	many	CASSLRGYTEAFF
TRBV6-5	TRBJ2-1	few	CASSYSLAGSYNEQFF
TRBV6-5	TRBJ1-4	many	CASSRTLSNEKLFF
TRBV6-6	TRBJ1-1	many	CASSLSGPHGTEAFF
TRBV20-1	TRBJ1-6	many	CSARDWDSNNSPLHF
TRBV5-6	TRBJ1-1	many	CASRFLTGAYTEAFF
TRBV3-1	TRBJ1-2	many	CASSHRTGGYTF
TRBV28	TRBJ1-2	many	CASCRTGTYGYTF